The present entry profiles one T cell receptor beta chain with its context. Its antigen is as yet unknown. This specimen belongs to a study of OX40 agonist ivuxolimab in advanced cancers. Study as a whole: With a range of 23 to 79, age averaged 60 years, and more than 75% were male.

Profiled with immunoSEQ multiplex PCR; TCRdb holds only in-frame clones, not every one. Found here are about 20,000 clones, roughly 80% of them singletons; the top ten hold roughly a quarter. Germline trimming cut 3 bases from V and 3 bases from J; bases unmatched to any gene: 5. The CDR3 has 14 residues. CDR1 is MDHEN and CDR2 is SYDVKM in the germline V gene. Whole-study findings and limits: Among T cells, CD8+ cells averaged more expanded clones than CD4+ cells.

The source was CD4+ or CD8+ T cells sorted from blood, collected in a trial of the OX40 agonist ivuxolimab. The receptor comes from an adult with an advanced solid tumor such as melanoma, head and neck, liver or kidney cancer. The chain couples TRBV28 to TRBJ2-7; the match to TRBD2 covers 7 bases. The CDR3 here is CASSFLSGGYEQYF. CDR3 DNA sequence: TGTGCCAGCAGTTTTCTCTCGGGGGGCTACGAGCAGTACTTC. The whole variable domain, remainder taken from reference TRBV28 and TRBJ2-7, is DVKVTQSSRYLVKRTGEKVFLECVQDMDHENMFWYRQDPGLGLRLIYFSYDVKMKEKGDIPEGYSVSREKKERFSLILESASTNQTSMYLCASSFLSGGYEQYFGPGTRLTVT.